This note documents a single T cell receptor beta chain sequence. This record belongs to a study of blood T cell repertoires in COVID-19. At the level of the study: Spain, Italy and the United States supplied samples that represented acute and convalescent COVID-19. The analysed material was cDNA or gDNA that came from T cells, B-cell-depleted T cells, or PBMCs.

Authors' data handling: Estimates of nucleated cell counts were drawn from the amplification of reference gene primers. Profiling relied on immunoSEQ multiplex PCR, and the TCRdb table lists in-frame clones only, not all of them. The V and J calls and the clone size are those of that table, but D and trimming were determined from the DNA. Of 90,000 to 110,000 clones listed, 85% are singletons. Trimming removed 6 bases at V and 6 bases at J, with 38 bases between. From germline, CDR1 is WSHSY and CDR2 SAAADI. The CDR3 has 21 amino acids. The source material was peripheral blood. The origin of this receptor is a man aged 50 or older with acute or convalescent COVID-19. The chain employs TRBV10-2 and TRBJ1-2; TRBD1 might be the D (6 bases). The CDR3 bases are TGCGCCAGCAGGAATACCCCCCGGGACAAGGGGACACGGACCGCGATGAATGGCTACACCTTC. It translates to CASRNTPRDKGTRTAMNGYTF.